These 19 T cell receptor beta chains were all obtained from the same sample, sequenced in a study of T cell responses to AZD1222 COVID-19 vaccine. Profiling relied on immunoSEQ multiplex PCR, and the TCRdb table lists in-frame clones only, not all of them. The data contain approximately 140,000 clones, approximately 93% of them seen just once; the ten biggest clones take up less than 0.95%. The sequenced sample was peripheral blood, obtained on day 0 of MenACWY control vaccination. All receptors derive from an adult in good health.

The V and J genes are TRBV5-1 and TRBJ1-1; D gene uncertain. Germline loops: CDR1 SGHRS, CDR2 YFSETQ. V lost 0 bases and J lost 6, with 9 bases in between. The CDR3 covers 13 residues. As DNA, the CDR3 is TGCGCCAGCAGCTTGGAATTGGAGGCTGAAGCTTTCTTT. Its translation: CASSLELEAEAFF.

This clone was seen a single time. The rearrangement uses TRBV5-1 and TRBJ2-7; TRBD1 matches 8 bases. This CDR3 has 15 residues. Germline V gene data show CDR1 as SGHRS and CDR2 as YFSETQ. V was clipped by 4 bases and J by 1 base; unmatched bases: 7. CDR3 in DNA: TGCGCCAGCAGCCTTGGACAGGGCCGATCCTACGAGCAGTACTTC. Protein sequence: CASSLGQGRSYEQYF.

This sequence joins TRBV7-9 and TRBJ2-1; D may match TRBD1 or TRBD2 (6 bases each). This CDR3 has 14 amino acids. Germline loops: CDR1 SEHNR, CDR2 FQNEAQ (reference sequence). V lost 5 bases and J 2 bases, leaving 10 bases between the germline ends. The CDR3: CASSPGEAYNEQFF. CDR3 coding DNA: TGTGCCAGCAGCCCAGGGGAGGCCTACAATGAGCAGTTCTTC.

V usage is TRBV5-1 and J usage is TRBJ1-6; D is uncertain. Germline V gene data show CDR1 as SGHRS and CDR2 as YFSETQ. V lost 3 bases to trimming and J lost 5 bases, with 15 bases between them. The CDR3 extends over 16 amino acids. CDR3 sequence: CASSWSHGVHNSPLHF. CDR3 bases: TGCGCCAGCAGCTGGTCCCATGGGGTGCATAATTCACCCCTCCACTTT. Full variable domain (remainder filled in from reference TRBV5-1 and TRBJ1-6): KAGVTQTPRYLIKTRGQQVTLSCSPISGHRSVSWYQQTPGQGLQFLFEYFSETQRNKGNFPGRFSGRQFSNSRSEMNVSTLELGDSALYLCASSWSHGVHNSPLHFGNGTRLTVT.

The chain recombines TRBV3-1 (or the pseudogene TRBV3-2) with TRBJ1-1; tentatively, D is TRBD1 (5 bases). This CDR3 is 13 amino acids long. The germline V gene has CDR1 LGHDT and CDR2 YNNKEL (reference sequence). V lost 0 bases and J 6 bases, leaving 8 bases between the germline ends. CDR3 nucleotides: TGTGCCAGCAGCCAAGAGGGACCCGCTGAAGCTTTCTTT. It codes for CASSQEGPAEAFF.

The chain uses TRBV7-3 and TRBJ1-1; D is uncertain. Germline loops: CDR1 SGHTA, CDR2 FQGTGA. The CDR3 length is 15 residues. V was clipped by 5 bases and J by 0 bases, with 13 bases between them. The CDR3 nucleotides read TGTGCCAGCAGCCTCCAGGCAACCATGAACACTGAAGCTTTCTTT. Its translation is CASSLQATMNTEAFF.

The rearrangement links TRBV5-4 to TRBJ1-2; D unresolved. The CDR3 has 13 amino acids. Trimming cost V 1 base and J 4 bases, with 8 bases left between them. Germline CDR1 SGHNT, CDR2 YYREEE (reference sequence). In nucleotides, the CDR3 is TGTGCCAGCAGCTTGACGGGCACCTATGGCTACACCTTC. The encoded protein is CASSLTGTYGYTF.

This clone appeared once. CDR3 nucleotides: TGTGCCAGTAGTCCACAGGGGACAGGGAGGTATGGCTACACCTTC. Protein product: CASSPQGTGRYGYTF. V gene TRBV19 combines with J gene TRBJ1-2, with 9 bases aligning to TRBD1. The CDR3 has 15 amino acids. The ends lost 5 bases at V and 5 bases at J; junction bases unmatched: 9. Germline CDR1 reads LNHDA; CDR2 reads SQIVND (reference sequence). The whole variable domain, filled in from reference TRBV19 and TRBJ1-2, reads DGGITQSPKYLFRKEGQNVTLSCEQNLNHDAMYWYRQDPGQGLRLIYYSQIVNDFQKGDIAEGYSVSREKKESFPLTVTSAQKNPTAFYLCASSPQGTGRYGYTFGSGTRLTVV.

The DNA for the CDR3 is TGTGCCAGCAGTTATGACGAGAACACCATATATTTT. It codes for CASSYDENTIYF. The V and J genes are TRBV6-2 or TRBV6-3 and TRBJ1-3, with unresolved D. With 3 bases removed from V and 7 bases from J, the gap between germline ends came to 7 bases. Germline V CDR1 and CDR2: MNHEY, SVGEGT. The CDR3 contains 12 residues.

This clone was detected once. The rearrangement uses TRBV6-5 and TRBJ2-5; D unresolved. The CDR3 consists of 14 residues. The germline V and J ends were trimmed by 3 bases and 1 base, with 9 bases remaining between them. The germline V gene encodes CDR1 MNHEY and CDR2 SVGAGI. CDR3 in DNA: TGTGCCAGCAGTTATGGGCCAGTCCAAGAGACCCAGTACTTC. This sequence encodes CASSYGPVQETQYF.

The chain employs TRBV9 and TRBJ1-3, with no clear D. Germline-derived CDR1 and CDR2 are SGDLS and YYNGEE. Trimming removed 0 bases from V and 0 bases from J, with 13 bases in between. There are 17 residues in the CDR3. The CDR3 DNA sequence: TGTGCCAGCAGCGTAGGGGCAGGAAGATACTCTGGAAACACCATATATTTT. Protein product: CASSVGAGRYSGNTIYF.

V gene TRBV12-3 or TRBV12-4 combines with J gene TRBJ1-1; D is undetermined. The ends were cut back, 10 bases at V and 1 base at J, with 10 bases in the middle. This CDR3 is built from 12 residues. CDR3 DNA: TGTGCCACCACCTTGAGGAACACTGAAGCTTTCTTT. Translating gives CATTLRNTEAFF.

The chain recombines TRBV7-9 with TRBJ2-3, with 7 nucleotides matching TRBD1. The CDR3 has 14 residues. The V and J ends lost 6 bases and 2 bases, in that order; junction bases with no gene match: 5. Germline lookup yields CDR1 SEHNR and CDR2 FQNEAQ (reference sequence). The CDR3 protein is CASSRQGNTDTQYF. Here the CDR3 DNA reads TGTGCCAGCAGTAGACAGGGAAACACAGATACGCAGTATTTT.

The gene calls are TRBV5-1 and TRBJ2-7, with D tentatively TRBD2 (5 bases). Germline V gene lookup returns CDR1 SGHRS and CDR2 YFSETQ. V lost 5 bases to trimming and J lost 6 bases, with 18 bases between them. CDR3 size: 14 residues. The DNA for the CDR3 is TGCGCCAGCAGAGTGGCCCAGCCCGGAGGCGAGCAGTACTTC. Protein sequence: CASRVAQPGGEQYF.

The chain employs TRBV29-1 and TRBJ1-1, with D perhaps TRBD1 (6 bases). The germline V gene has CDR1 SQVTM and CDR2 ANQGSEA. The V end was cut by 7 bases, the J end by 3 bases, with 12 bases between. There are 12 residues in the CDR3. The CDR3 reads CSAEEGDTEAFF. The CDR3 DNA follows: TGCAGCGCGGAAGAGGGGGACACTGAAGCTTTCTTT.

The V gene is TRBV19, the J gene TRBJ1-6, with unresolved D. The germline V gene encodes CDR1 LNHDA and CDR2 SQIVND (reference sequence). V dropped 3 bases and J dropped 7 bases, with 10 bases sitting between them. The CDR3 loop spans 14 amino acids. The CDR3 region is CASSMGNFNSPLHF. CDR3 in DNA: TGTGCCAGTAGTATGGGGAATTTCAATTCACCCCTCCACTTT.

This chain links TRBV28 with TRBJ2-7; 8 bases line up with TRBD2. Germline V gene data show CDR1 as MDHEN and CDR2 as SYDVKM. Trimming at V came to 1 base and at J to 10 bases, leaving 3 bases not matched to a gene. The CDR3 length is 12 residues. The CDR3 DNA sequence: TGTGCCAGCAGTTTATTGCGGGGGGCCCAGTACTTC. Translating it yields CASSLLRGAQYF. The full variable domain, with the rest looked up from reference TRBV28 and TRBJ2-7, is DVKVTQSSRYLVKRTGEKVFLECVQDMDHENMFWYRQDPGLGLRLIYFSYDVKMKEKGDIPEGYSVSREKKERFSLILESASTNQTSMYLCASSLLRGAQYFGPGTRLTVT.

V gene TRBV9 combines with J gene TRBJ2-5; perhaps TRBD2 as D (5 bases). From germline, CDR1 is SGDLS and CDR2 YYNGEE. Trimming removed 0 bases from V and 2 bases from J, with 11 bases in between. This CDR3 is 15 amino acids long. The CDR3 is CASSVGRERQETQYF. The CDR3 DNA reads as TGTGCCAGCAGCGTAGGCCGGGAACGGCAAGAGACCCAGTACTTC.

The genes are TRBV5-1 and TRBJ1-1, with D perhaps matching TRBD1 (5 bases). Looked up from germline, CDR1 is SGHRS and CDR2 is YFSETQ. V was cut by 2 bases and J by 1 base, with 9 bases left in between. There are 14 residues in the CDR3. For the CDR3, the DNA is TGCGCCAGCAGCTTAATAGACAGGAACACTGAAGCTTTCTTT. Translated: CASSLIDRNTEAFF.